These T cell receptor beta chains were read from a single sample in a study of cytomegalovirus exposure and HLA in healthy donors. TCRdb's table, derived via immunoSEQ multiplex PCR, lists solely in-frame clones and lacks some. Of 95,000 to 150,000 clones listed, 75% to 90% were seen once; the top ten hold 20%. Sequences were obtained from PBMCs. These TCRs come from a man between 18 and 35 years old in good health and CMV-seropositive. CDR3s include the opening cysteine and the closing phenylalanine or tryptophan. D genes are given only for firm matches. The size field is filled for only some rows; it gives once, few, many or a size class.

abundance,d_gene,j_gene,len,v_gene,CDR3aa,CDR3nt
NA,TRBD2,TRBJ2-5,18,TRBV19,CASSRSVTSGGAGETQYF,TGTGCCAGTAGTAGGTCCGTCACTAGCGGGGGGGCCGGTGAGACCCAGTACTTC
NA,TRBD1,TRBJ2-5,15,TRBV4-1,CASSLSGTGAETQYF,TGCGCCAGCAGCTTGTCCGGGACAGGGGCCGAGACCCAGTACTTC
NA,NA,TRBJ1-1,13,TRBV27,CASTNPGVGEAFF,TGTGCCAGCACCAACCCGGGGGTGGGTGAAGCTTTCTTT
NA,NA,TRBJ1-6,14,TRBV11-2,CASSLLPGSSPLHF,TGTGCCAGCAGCTTATTGCCGGGGAGCTCACCCCTCCACTTT
once,NA,TRBJ2-2,13,TRBV6-1,CATTLAETGELFF,TGTGCCACGACCTTAGCAGAGACCGGGGAGCTGTTTTTT
NA,TRBD1,TRBJ2-7,14,TRBV19,CASSPGRGLYEQYF,TGTGCCAGTAGTCCCGGTAGGGGGCTATACGAGCAGTACTTC
few,NA,TRBJ2-5,13,TRBV5-8,CASRQRGGETQYF,TGTGCCAGCAGGCAGCGAGGGGGAGAGACCCAGTACTTC
NA,NA,TRBJ1-2,16,TRBV6-1,CASSAKPGITNYGYTF,TGTGCCAGCAGTGCTAAACCAGGGATTACTAACTATGGCTACACCTTC
once,NA,TRBJ1-2,14,TRBV15,CATSTTFGAGGYTF,TGTGCCACCAGCACCACCTTTGGGGCCGGGGGCTACACCTTC
NA,NA,TRBJ1-1,13,TRBV6-5,CASSLTLNTEAFF,TGTGCCAGCAGCCTTACACTGAACACTGAAGCTTTCTTT
NA,TRBD1,TRBJ2-4,15,TRBV6-1,CASSESRGQGSIQYF,TGTGCCAGCAGTGAATCCAGGGGACAGGGAAGCATTCAGTACTTC
NA,NA,TRBJ2-1,13,TRBV11-2,CASSSLRGREQFF,TGTGCCAGCAGCTCCCTCAGGGGCCGCGAGCAGTTCTTC
NA,NA,TRBJ2-7,14,TRBV7-9,CASSSTEYSYEQYF,TGTGCCAGCAGCTCCACAGAGTACTCCTACGAGCAGTACTTC
NA,TRBD2,TRBJ2-5,17,TRBV18,CASSPMTSGGAKETQYF,TGTGCCAGCTCACCCATGACTAGCGGGGGGGCCAAGGAGACCCAGTACTTC
NA,NA,TRBJ2-3,15,TRBV2,CASREGPGGTDTQYF,TGTGCCAGCAGGGAGGGGCCCGGCGGCACAGATACGCAGTATTTT
NA,TRBD1,TRBJ1-5,16,TRBV2,CASSDITGGINQPQHF,TGTGCCAGCAGTGACATCACAGGGGGGATAAATCAGCCCCAGCATTTT